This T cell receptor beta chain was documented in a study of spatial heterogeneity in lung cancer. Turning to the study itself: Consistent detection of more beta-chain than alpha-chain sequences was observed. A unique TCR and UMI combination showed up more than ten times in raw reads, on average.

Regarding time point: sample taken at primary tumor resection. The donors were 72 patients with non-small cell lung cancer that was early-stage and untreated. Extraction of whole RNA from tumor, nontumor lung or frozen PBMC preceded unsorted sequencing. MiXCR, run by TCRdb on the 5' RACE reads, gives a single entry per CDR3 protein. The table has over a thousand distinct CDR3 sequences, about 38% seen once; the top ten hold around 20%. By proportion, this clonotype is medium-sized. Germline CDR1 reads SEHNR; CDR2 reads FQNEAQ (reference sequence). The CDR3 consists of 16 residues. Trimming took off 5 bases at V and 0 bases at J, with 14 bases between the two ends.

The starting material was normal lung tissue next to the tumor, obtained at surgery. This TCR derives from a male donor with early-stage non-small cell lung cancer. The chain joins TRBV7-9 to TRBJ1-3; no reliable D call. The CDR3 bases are TGTGCCAGCAGCGGATCCGACGGAAGCTCTGGAAACACCATATATTTT. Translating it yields CASSGSDGSSGNTIYF.